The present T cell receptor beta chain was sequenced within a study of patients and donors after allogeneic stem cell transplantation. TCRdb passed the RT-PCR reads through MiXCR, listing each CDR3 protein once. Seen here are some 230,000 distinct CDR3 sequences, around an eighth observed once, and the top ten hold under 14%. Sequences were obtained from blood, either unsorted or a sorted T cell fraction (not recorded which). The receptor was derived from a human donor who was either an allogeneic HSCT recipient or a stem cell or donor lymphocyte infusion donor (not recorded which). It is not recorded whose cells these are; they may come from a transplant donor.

The CDR3 bases are TGTGCCACCTTGGGAAACACTGAAGCTTTCTTT. It yields the protein CATLGNTEAFF. The chain employs TRBV28 and TRBJ1-1; D is unclear. The CDR3 covers 11 residues. Trimming took 10 bases from V and 2 from J, leaving 8 bases between them. From germline, CDR1 is MDHEN and CDR2 SYDVKM.